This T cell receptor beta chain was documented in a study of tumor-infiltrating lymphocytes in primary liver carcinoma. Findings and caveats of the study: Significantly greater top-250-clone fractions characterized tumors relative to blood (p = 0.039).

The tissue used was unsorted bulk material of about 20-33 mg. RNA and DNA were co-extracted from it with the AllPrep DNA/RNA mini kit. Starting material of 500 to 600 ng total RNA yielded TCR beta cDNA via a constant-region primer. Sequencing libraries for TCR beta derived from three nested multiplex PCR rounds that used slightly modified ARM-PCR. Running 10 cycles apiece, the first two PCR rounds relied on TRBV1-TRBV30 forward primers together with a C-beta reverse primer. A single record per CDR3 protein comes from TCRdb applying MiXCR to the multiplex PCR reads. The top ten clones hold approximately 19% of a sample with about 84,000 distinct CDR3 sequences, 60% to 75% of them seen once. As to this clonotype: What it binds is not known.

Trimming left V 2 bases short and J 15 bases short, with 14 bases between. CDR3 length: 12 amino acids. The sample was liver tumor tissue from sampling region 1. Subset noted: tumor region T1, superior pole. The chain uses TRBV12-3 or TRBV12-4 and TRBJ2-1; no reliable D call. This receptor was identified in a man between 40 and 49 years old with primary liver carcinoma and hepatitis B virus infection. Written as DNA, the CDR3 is TGTGCCAGCAGTTTACCGAGCCTTGAACTGTTCTTC. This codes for CASSLPSLELFF.